These T cell receptor beta chains were read from a single sample in a study of cytomegalovirus exposure and HLA in healthy donors. The protocol was immunoSEQ multiplex PCR, while the TCRdb copy is restricted to in-frame clones and leaves out a portion. The sample shows 160,000 or so clones, 70% to 80% of them seen only once. What was sequenced was PBMCs. These receptors originate from a man between 18 and 29 years old in good health and CMV-seropositive. The CDR3 runs from the conserved cysteine through the conserved F or W. The order of the fields is V gene, D gene, clone size, J gene, CDR3 DNA, CDR3 protein. D genes are given only for firm matches. The size of a clone is reported for some rows only, either as once, few or many, or as a class for expanded clones.

v_call: TRBV7-9
d_call: NA
clone_size: NA
j_call: TRBJ1-1
cdr3_nt: TGTGCCAGCAGCTATACAGGGATCACTGAAGCTTTCTTT
cdr3_aa: CASSYTGITEAFF

v_call: TRBV7-6
d_call: TRBD1
clone_size: NA
j_call: TRBJ2-1
cdr3_nt: TGTGCCAGCAGCGACCGGACAGGGTCGTTCAATGAGCAGTTCTTC
cdr3_aa: CASSDRTGSFNEQFF

v_call: TRBV7-2
d_call: TRBD2
clone_size: NA
j_call: TRBJ2-1
cdr3_nt: TGTGCCAGCAGCTCCCTTAGCGGGAGGGGGAATGAGCAGTTCTTC
cdr3_aa: CASSSLSGRGNEQFF

v_call: TRBV4-1
d_call: NA
clone_size: NA
j_call: TRBJ2-1
cdr3_nt: TGCGCCAGCAGCCAAGGCGGGGACAATGAGCAGTTCTTC
cdr3_aa: CASSQGGDNEQFF

v_call: TRBV6-1
d_call: NA
clone_size: NA
j_call: TRBJ1-5
cdr3_nt: TGTGCCAGCATGGAGACCCTGCCCCAGCATTTT
cdr3_aa: CASMETLPQHF

v_call: TRBV9
d_call: TRBD2
clone_size: NA
j_call: TRBJ2-5
cdr3_nt: TGTGCCAGCAGCGTGGCCCTAGCGGGAGGGCCTGGGGAGACCCAGTACTTC
cdr3_aa: CASSVALAGGPGETQYF

v_call: TRBV6-5
d_call: NA
clone_size: NA
j_call: TRBJ2-7
cdr3_nt: TGTGCCAGCAGTTACAGGGCGGGACCCTCCTACGAGCAGTACTTC
cdr3_aa: CASSYRAGPSYEQYF

v_call: TRBV19
d_call: NA
clone_size: NA
j_call: TRBJ2-1
cdr3_nt: TGTGCCAGTAGTCTCCGTTCCCTCTACAATGAGCAGTTCTTC
cdr3_aa: CASSLRSLYNEQFF

v_call: TRBV4-2
d_call: NA
clone_size: once
j_call: TRBJ2-7
cdr3_nt: TGTGCCAGCAGCCAAGTTCCAGGGTGGAACGAGCAGTACTTC
cdr3_aa: CASSQVPGWNEQYF

v_call: TRBV7-8
d_call: NA
clone_size: NA
j_call: TRBJ2-7
cdr3_nt: TGTGCCAGCAGCGTCCGGGTCATCTACGAGCAGTACTTC
cdr3_aa: CASSVRVIYEQYF

v_call: TRBV5-6
d_call: TRBD1
clone_size: once
j_call: TRBJ1-2
cdr3_nt: TGTGCCAGCAGTGAGGGACAGGGGGTATGGTATGGCTACACCTTC
cdr3_aa: CASSEGQGVWYGYTF

v_call: TRBV7-9
d_call: TRBD2
clone_size: NA
j_call: TRBJ2-7
cdr3_nt: TGTGCCAGCAGCTTAGACACTAGCGGGAGTGAGCAGTACTTC
cdr3_aa: CASSLDTSGSEQYF

v_call: TRBV28
d_call: TRBD1
clone_size: few
j_call: TRBJ2-7
cdr3_nt: TGTGCCAGCAGATTTGCAGGACAGGGTTCCTACGAGCAGTACTTC
cdr3_aa: CASRFAGQGSYEQYF

v_call: TRBV14
d_call: TRBD2
clone_size: once
j_call: TRBJ2-7
cdr3_nt: TGTGCCAGCAGCCAAATAGCGGGAGAGGTCGAGCAGTACTTC
cdr3_aa: CASSQIAGEVEQYF

v_call: TRBV28
d_call: NA
clone_size: NA
j_call: TRBJ1-5
cdr3_nt: TGTGCCAGCAGTTTTATGAAACAGGGTCTCGAGCCCCAGCATTTT
cdr3_aa: CASSFMKQGLEPQHF

v_call: TRBV28
d_call: NA
clone_size: NA
j_call: TRBJ2-5
cdr3_nt: TGTGCCAGCAGTTTCCGGACACGCTTGGAGCAGTACTTC
cdr3_aa: CASSFRTRLEQYF

v_call: TRBV30
d_call: TRBD1
clone_size: NA
j_call: TRBJ2-3
cdr3_nt: TGTGCCTGGAGTGCTAACAGGGGTAGCACAGATACGCAGTATTTT
cdr3_aa: CAWSANRGSTDTQYF

v_call: TRBV2
d_call: NA
clone_size: NA
j_call: TRBJ2-3
cdr3_nt: TGTGCCAGCAGTGTGCTCCGAGGGGGGGCCTCTAGCACAGATACGCAGTATTTT
cdr3_aa: CASSVLRGGASSTDTQYF

v_call: TRBV5-1
d_call: NA
clone_size: NA
j_call: TRBJ2-5
cdr3_nt: TGCGCCAGCAGCTGGGGCGAGTGGGGGGGCCTAGAGACCCAGTACTTC
cdr3_aa: CASSWGEWGGLETQYF

v_call: TRBV10-1
d_call: NA
clone_size: NA
j_call: TRBJ1-3
cdr3_nt: TGCGCCAGCAGTGAGTCTCCGTCTGGAAACACCATATATTTT
cdr3_aa: CASSESPSGNTIYF

v_call: TRBV5-6
d_call: TRBD1
clone_size: NA
j_call: TRBJ1-2
cdr3_nt: TGTGCCAGCAACCGACAGGGTAGTGGCTATGGCTACACCTTC
cdr3_aa: CASNRQGSGYGYTF

v_call: TRBV7-2
d_call: NA
clone_size: NA
j_call: TRBJ2-3
cdr3_nt: TGTGCCAACCCGATCAGTGGGGGGTTCGGAACGCAGTATTTT
cdr3_aa: CANPISGGFGTQYF

v_call: TRBV6-1
d_call: NA
clone_size: NA
j_call: TRBJ1-2
cdr3_nt: TGTGCCAGCAGTGTGGCTGAAGATGGCTACACCTTC
cdr3_aa: CASSVAEDGYTF

v_call: TRBV2
d_call: NA
clone_size: NA
j_call: TRBJ1-1
cdr3_nt: TGTGCCAGCAGTGTTGGGGCAGGGAGGACTGAAGCTTTCTTT
cdr3_aa: CASSVGAGRTEAFF

v_call: TRBV7-2
d_call: TRBD1
clone_size: NA
j_call: TRBJ2-5
cdr3_nt: TGTGCCAGCAGCGCAGGGGGCGCGGGAGAGACCCAGTACTTC
cdr3_aa: CASSAGGAGETQYF

v_call: TRBV9
d_call: NA
clone_size: NA
j_call: TRBJ1-2
cdr3_nt: TGTGCCAGCAGCGACTCTTATGGCTACACCTTC
cdr3_aa: CASSDSYGYTF

v_call: TRBV5-4
d_call: NA
clone_size: NA
j_call: TRBJ1-3
cdr3_nt: TGTGCCAGCAGCTTGTGGGGGCTCCTTGGAAACACCATATATTTT
cdr3_aa: CASSLWGLLGNTIYF

v_call: TRBV13
d_call: NA
clone_size: NA
j_call: TRBJ1-1
cdr3_nt: TGTGCCAGCAGCTCGACCACAGGGTCGCACACTGAAGCTTTCTTT
cdr3_aa: CASSSTTGSHTEAFF

v_call: TRBV9
d_call: TRBD1
clone_size: NA
j_call: TRBJ2-2
cdr3_nt: TGTGCCAGCAGCAAACGGACAGGGAGTTTCGGAAACACCGGGGAGCTGTTTTTT
cdr3_aa: CASSKRTGSFGNTGELFF

v_call: TRBV27
d_call: NA
clone_size: NA
j_call: TRBJ1-1
cdr3_nt: TGTGCCAGCAGTTTCTCCCCCACTAACACTGAAGCTTTCTTT
cdr3_aa: CASSFSPTNTEAFF

v_call: TRBV2
d_call: NA
clone_size: NA
j_call: TRBJ1-4
cdr3_nt: TGTGCCAGCAGTGAAGCTACGGTGGGGGGGCGGGGTGAAAAACTGTTTTTT
cdr3_aa: CASSEATVGGRGEKLFF

v_call: TRBV4-3
d_call: NA
clone_size: few
j_call: TRBJ2-1
cdr3_nt: TGCGCCAGCAGCCAAACTCCCTACAATGAGCAGTTCTTC
cdr3_aa: CASSQTPYNEQFF

v_call: TRBV19
d_call: NA
clone_size: NA
j_call: TRBJ2-1
cdr3_nt: TGTGCCAGTAGTATAGTGGGGGCGAATGAGCAGTTCTTC
cdr3_aa: CASSIVGANEQFF

v_call: TRBV19
d_call: NA
clone_size: once
j_call: TRBJ1-2
cdr3_nt: TGTGCCAGCCTGGACATGGGGTATGGCTACACCTTC
cdr3_aa: CASLDMGYGYTF

v_call: TRBV2
d_call: TRBD1
clone_size: NA
j_call: TRBJ1-1
cdr3_nt: TGTGCCAGCAGTTGGACAGGGGGGTTAGGGGAAGCTTTCTTT
cdr3_aa: CASSWTGGLGEAFF

v_call: TRBV27
d_call: NA
clone_size: NA
j_call: TRBJ2-1
cdr3_nt: TGTGCCAGCAGTTTAAATGCGGGTGGCCATGAGCAGTTCTTC
cdr3_aa: CASSLNAGGHEQFF

v_call: TRBV27
d_call: TRBD1
clone_size: few
j_call: TRBJ2-6
cdr3_nt: TGTGCCAGCAGTCCGACAGGGGGCGCTTCTGGGGCCAACGTCCTGACTTTC
cdr3_aa: CASSPTGGASGANVLTF

v_call: TRBV5-6
d_call: NA
clone_size: NA
j_call: TRBJ1-3
cdr3_nt: TGTGCCAGCAGCTTGTTCCAGTTTGGAAACACCATATATTTT
cdr3_aa: CASSLFQFGNTIYF

v_call: TRBV4-1
d_call: NA
clone_size: once
j_call: TRBJ1-2
cdr3_nt: TGCGCCAGCAGCCAAGTCGGGGGTGTCTATGGCTACACCTTC
cdr3_aa: CASSQVGGVYGYTF

v_call: TRBV18
d_call: TRBD1
clone_size: NA
j_call: TRBJ2-2
cdr3_nt: TGTGCCAGCTCACCGGACAGGGTCACCGGGGAGCTGTTTTTT
cdr3_aa: CASSPDRVTGELFF

v_call: TRBV11-2
d_call: TRBD1
clone_size: NA
j_call: TRBJ2-7
cdr3_nt: TGTGCCAGCAGCTCATACCGGGACAGTACCTACGAGCAGTACTTC
cdr3_aa: CASSSYRDSTYEQYF